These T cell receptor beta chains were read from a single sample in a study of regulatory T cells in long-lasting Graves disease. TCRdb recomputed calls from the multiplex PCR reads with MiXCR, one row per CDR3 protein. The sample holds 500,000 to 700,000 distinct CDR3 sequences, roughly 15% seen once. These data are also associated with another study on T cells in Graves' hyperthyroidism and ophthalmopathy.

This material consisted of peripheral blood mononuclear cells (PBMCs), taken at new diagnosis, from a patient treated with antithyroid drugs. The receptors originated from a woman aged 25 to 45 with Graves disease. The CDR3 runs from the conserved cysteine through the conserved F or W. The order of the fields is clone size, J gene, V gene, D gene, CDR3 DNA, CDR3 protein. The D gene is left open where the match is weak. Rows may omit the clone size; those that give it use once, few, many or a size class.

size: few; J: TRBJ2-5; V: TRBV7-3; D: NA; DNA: TGTGCCAGCGGCTTGACCCCCAAGGAGACCCAGTACTTC; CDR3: CASGLTPKETQYF
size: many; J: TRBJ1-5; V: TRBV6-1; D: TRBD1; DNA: TGTGCCAGCAGTGGCGGGGGGACAGGGAAGCATTTT; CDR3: CASSGGGTGKHF
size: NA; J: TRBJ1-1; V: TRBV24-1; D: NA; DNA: TGTGCCACCAGTGACCTAGCACCGGGGGCCTGGGGAGCTTTCTTT; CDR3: CATSDLAPGAWGAFF
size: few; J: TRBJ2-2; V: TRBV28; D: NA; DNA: TGTGCCAGCAGTTTATTCGGGGCTTCGAACACCGGGGAGCTGTTTTTT; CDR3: CASSLFGASNTGELFF
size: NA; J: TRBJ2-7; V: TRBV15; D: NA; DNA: TGTGCCACCAGCAGGGCTGTAGGGCCCTACGAGCAGTACTTC; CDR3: CATSRAVGPYEQYF
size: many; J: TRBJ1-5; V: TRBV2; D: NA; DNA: TGTGCCAGCGATCCTCGGGGTACTCAGCCCCAGCATTTT; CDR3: CASDPRGTQPQHF
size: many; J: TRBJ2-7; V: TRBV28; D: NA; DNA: TGTGCCAGCAGTACCCATAGCTTCCCCTACGAGCAGTACTTC; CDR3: CASSTHSFPYEQYF
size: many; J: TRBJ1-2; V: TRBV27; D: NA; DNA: TGTGCCAGCTCACCTGGGTCAACCCTGGGGTCCTACACCTTC; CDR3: CASSPGSTLGSYTF
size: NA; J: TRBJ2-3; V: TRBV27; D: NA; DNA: TGTGCCAGCAGTTTATCGAAGGGGGCAGATACGCAGTATTTT; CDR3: CASSLSKGADTQYF
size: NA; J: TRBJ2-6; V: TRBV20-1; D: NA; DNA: TGCAGTGCTAGGGGGCCCGCCTCCCTCTCTGGGGCCAACGTCCTGACTTTC; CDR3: CSARGPASLSGANVLTF
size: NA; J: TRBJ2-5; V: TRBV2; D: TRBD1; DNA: TGTGCCAGCAGCGCCGGGACAGGGGGCGAGCCGGCGCTCGGGGAGACCCAGTACTTC; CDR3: CASSAGTGGEPALGETQYF
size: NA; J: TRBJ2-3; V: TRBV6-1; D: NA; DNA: TGTGCCAGCAGTGTCAGAAGTGGCCGCGTCCTGGGCCTCCAGGCTGTGAGCACAGATACGCAGTATTTT; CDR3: CASSVRSGRVLGLQAVSTDTQYF
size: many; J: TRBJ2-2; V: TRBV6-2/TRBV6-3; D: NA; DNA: TGTGCCAGCAGGGTAGAGACGAACACCGGGGAGCTGTTTTTT; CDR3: CASRVETNTGELFF
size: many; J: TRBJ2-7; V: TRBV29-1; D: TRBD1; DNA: TGCAGCGTTTGGGACAGGGAGCCCTACGAGCAGTACTTC; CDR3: CSVWDREPYEQYF
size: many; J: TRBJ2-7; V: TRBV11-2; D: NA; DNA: TGTGCCAGCAGCTGGGGTTCTTCGGGGGAGCAGTACTTC; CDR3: CASSWGSSGEQYF
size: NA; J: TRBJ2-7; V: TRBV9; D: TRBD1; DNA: TGTGCCAGCAGCTGGGGACAGGGAAAGGGTACCTACGAGCAGTACTTC; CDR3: CASSWGQGKGTYEQYF
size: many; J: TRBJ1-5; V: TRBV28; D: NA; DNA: TGTGCCAGCAGTTTTGGAGGGGTGAGCAATCAGCCCCAGCATTTT; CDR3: CASSFGGVSNQPQHF
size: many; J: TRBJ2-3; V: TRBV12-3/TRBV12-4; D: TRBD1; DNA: TGTGCCAGCGGATCCGACCGGGACAGCCGAGATACGCAGTATTTT; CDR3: CASGSDRDSRDTQYF
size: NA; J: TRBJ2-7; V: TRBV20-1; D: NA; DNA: TGCAGTGCCCACTTCAGCGGACTGTCTACCTACGAGCAGTACTTC; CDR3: CSAHFSGLSTYEQYF
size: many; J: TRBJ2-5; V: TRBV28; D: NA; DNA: TGTGCCAGCAGTTTAGCAGGGGCTCTCCAAGAGACCCAGTACTTC; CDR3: CASSLAGALQETQYF
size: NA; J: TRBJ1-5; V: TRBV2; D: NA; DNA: TGTGCCAGCAGTGAAATCTTTGGCAGTATAAAGCCCCAGCATTTT; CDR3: CASSEIFGSIKPQHF
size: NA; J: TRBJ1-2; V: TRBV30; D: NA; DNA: TGTGCCTGGGGAAGGCCGGGCTATGGCTACACCTTC; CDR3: CAWGRPGYGYTF
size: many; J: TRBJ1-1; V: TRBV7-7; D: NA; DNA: TGTGCCGGGACCCCGAACACTGAAGCTTTCTTT; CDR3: CAGTPNTEAFF
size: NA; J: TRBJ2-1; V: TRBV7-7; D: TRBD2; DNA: TGTGCTAGCAGCTTGGATGGGACTATCAATGAGCAGTTCTTC; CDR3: CASSLDGTINEQFF